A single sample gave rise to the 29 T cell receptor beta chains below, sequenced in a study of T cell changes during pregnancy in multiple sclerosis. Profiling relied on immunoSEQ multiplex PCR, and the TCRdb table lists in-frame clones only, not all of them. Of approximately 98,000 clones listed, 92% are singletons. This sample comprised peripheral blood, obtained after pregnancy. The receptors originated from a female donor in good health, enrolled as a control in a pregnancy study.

The CDR3 reads CASSRRQVISGNTIYF. CDR3 nucleotides: TGTGCCAGCAGCCGGCGACAGGTCATCTCTGGAAACACCATATATTTT. The V gene is TRBV14, the J gene TRBJ1-3; possibly TRBD1 for D (6 bases). Germline V CDR1 and CDR2: SGHDN, FVKESK. The CDR3 spans 16 residues. V was clipped by 4 bases and J by 0 bases, with 13 bases between them.

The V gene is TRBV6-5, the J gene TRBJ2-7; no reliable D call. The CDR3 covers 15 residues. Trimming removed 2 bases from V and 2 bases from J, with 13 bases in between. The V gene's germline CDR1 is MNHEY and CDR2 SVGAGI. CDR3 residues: CASSYNGFPPYEQYF. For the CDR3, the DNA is TGTGCCAGCAGTTACAACGGGTTCCCCCCCTACGAGCAGTACTTC.

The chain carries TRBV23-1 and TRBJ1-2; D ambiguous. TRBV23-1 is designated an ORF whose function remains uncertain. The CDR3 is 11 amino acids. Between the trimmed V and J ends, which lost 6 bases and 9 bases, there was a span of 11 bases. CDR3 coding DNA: TGCGCCAGCAGCCGACTGAGGAGCTACACCTTC. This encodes CASSRLRSYTF.

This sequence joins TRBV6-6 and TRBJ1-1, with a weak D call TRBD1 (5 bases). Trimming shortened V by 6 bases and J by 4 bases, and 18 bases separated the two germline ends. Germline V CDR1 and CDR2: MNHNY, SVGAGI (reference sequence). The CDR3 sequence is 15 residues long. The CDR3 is CASREGVLGGTEAFF. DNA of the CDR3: TGTGCCAGCAGGGAAGGGGTCTTGGGTGGCACTGAAGCTTTCTTT.

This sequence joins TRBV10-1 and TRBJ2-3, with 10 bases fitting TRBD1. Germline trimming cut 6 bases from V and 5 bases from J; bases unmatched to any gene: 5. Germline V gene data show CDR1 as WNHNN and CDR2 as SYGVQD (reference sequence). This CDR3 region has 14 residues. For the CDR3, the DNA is TGCGCCAGCAGCCCGGGACAGGGGATAGATACGCAGTATTTT. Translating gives CASSPGQGIDTQYF.

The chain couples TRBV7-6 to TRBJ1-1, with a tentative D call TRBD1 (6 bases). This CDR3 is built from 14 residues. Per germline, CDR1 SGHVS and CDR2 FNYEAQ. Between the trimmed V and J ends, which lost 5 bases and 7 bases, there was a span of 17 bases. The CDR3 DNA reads TGTGCCAGCAGCCCCCAGGGGCGAAATCATGAAGCTTTCTTT. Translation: CASSPQGRNHEAFF.

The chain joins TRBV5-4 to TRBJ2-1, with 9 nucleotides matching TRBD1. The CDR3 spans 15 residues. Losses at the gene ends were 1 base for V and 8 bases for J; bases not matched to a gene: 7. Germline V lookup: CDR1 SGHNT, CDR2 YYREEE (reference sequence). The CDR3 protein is CASSLIGDRVDEQFF. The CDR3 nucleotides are TGTGCCAGCAGCTTGATCGGGGACAGGGTCGATGAGCAGTTCTTC.

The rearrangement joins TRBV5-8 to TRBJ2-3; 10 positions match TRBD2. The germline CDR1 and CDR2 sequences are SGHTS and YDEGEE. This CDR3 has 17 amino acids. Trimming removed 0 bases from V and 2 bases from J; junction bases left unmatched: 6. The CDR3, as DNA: TGTGCCAGCAGCTTGGGGGGACTAGCGCGACCCACAGATACGCAGTATTTT. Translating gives CASSLGGLARPTDTQYF.

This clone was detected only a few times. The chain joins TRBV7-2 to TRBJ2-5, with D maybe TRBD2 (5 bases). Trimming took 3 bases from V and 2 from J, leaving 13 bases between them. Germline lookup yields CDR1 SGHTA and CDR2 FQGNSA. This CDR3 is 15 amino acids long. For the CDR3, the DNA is TGTGCCAGCAGCTTCCCCCTAAGCGGACAAGAGACCCAGTACTTC. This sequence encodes CASSFPLSGQETQYF.

In DNA, the CDR3 is TGTGCCAGCAGCCTGGGAGGAGGCACCTACGAGCAGTACTTC. Translation gives CASSLGGGTYEQYF. V usage is TRBV11-2 and J usage is TRBJ2-7; tentatively, D is TRBD2 (6 bases). Germline-derived CDR1 and CDR2 are SGHAT and FQNNGV. There are 14 residues in the CDR3. Deletions cut 5 bases from V and 2 bases from J, with 13 bases between. The full variable domain, in which reference TRBV11-2 and TRBJ2-7 provide the parts outside the CDR3, is EAGVAQSPRYKIIEKRQSVAFWCNPISGHATLYWYQQILGQGPKLLIQFQNNGVVDDSQLPKDRFSAERLKGVDSTLKIQPAKLEDSAVYLCASSLGGGTYEQYFGPGTRLTVT.

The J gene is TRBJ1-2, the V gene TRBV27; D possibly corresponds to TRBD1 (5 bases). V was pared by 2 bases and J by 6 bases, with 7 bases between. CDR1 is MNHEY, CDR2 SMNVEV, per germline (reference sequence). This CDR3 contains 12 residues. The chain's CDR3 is CASSLGGDGYTF. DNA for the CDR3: TGTGCCAGCAGTTTAGGGGGGGATGGCTACACCTTC.

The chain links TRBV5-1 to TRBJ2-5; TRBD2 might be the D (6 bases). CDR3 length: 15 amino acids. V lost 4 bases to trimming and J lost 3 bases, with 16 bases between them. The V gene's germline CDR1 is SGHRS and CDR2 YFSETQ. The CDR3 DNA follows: TGCGCCAGCAGCCTAGAAGCGGGCAGAGAAGAGACCCAGTACTTC. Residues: CASSLEAGREETQYF.

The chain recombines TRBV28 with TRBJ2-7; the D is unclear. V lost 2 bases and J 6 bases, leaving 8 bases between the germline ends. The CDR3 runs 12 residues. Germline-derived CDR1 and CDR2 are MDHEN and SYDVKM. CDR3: CASSLNPSEQYF. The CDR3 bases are TGTGCCAGCAGTTTAAATCCGAGCGAGCAGTACTTC.

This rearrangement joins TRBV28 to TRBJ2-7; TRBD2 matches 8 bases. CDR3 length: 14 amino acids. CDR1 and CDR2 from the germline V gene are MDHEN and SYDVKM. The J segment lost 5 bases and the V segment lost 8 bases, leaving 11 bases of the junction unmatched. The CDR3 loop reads CASCAAGVGHEQYF. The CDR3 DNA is TGTGCCAGCTGTGCAGCGGGGGTGGGCCACGAGCAGTACTTC.

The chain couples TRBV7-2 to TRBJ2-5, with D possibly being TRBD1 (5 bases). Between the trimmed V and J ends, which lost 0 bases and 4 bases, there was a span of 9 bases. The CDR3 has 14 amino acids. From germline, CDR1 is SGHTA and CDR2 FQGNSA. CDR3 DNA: TGTGCCAGCAGCTTAGCGCCAGGGCTAGAGACCCAGTACTTC. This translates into CASSLAPGLETQYF.

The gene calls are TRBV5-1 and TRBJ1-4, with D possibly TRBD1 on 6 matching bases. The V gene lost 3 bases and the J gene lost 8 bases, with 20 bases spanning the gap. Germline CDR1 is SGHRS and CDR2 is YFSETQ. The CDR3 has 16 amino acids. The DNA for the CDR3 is TGCGCCAGCAGCTCCGATAACGACAGGAGAGGGGAAAAACTGTTTTTT. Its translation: CASSSDNDRRGEKLFF.

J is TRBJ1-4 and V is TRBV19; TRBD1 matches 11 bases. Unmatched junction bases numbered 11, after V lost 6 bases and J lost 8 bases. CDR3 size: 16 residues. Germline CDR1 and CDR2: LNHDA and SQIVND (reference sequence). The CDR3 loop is CASSYRPGQGGEKLFF. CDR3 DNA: TGTGCCAGTAGCTATCGACCGGGACAGGGGGGAGAAAAACTGTTTTTT.

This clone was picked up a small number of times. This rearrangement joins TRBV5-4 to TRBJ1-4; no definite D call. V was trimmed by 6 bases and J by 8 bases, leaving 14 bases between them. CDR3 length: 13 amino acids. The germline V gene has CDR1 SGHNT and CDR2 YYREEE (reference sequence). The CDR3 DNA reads TGTGCCAGCAAGAGGGCGCGAGGCGAAAAACTGTTTTTT. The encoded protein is CASKRARGEKLFF.

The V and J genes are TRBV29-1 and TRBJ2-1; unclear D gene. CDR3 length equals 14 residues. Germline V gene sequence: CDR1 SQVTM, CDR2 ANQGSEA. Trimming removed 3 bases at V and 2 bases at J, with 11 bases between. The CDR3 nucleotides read TGCAGCGTTGAGCGGTCTTTGCCCTACAATGAGCAGTTCTTC. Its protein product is CSVERSLPYNEQFF.

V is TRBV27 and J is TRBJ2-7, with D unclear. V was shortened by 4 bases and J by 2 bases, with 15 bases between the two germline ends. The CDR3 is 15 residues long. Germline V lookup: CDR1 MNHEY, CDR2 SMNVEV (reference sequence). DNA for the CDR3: TGTGCCAGCAGTTCGGTCTTTAGCCGGACCTACGAGCAGTACTTC. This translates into CASSSVFSRTYEQYF.

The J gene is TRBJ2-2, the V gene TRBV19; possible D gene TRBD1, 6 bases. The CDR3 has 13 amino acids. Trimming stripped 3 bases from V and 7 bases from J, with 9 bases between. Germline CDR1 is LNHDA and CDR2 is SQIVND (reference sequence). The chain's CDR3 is CASSIGQYGELFF. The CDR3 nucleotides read TGTGCCAGTAGTATCGGACAGTACGGGGAGCTGTTTTTT.

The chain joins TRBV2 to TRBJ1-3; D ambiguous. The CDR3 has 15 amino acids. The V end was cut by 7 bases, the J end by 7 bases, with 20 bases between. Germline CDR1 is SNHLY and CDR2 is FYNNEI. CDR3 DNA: TGTGCCAGCAAGGTCGGCACAGCATCGAGTAACACCATATATTTT. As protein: CASKVGTASSNTIYF. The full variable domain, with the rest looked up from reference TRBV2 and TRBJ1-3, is EPEVTQTPSHQVTQMGQEVILRCVPISNHLYFYWYRQILGQKVEFLVSFYNNEISEKSEIFDDQFSVERPDGSNFTLKIRSTKLEDSAMYFCASKVGTASSNTIYFGEGSWLTVV.

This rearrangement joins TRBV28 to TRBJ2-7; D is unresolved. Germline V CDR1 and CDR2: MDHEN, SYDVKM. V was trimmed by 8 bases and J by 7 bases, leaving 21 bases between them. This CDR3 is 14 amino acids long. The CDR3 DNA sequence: TGTGCCAGCCTTATGGCAAATGATATGAGGGAGCAGTACTTC. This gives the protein CASLMANDMREQYF.

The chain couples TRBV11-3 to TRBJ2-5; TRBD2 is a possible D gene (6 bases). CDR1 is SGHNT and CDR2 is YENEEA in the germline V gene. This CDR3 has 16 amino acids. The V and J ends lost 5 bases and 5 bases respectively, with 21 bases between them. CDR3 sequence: CASSLGTQLGPETQYF. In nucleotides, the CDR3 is TGTGCCAGCAGCCTAGGGACTCAACTTGGGCCTGAGACCCAGTACTTC.

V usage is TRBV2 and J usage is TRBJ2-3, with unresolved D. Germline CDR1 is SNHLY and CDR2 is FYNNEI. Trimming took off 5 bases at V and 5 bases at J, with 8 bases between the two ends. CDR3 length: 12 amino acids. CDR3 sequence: CASSPFRDTQYF. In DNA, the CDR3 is TGTGCCAGCAGTCCTTTTCGAGATACGCAGTATTTT. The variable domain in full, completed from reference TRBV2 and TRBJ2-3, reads EPEVTQTPSHQVTQMGQEVILRCVPISNHLYFYWYRQILGQKVEFLVSFYNNEISEKSEIFDDQFSVERPDGSNFTLKIRSTKLEDSAMYFCASSPFRDTQYFGPGTRLTVL.

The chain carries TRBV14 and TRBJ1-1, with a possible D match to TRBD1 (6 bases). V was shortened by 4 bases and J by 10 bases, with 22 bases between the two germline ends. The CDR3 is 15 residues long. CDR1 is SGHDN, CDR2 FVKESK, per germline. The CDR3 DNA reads TGTGCCAGCAGCCTAAGAACGGGCGGGGGCGCGACAGCTTTCTTT. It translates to CASSLRTGGGATAFF. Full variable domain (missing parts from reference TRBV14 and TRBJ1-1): EAGVTQFPSHSVIEKGQTVTLRCDPISGHDNLYWYRRVMGKEIKFLLHFVKESKQDESGMPNNRFLAERTGGTYSTLKVQPAELEDSGVYFCASSLRTGGGATAFFGQGTRLTVV.

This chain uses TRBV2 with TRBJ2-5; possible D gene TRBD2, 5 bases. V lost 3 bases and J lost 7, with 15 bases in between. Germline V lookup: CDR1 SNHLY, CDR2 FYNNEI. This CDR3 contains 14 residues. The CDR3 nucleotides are TGTGCCAGCAGTGAGGAGGCGAAGGATGGGACCCAGTACTTC. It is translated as CASSEEAKDGTQYF.

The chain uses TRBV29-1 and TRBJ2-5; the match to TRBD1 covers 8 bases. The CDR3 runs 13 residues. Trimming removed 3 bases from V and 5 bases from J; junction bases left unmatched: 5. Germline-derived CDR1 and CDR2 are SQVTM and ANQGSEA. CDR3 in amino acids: CSVERTGWETQYF. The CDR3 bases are TGCAGCGTTGAGCGGACAGGGTGGGAGACCCAGTACTTC.

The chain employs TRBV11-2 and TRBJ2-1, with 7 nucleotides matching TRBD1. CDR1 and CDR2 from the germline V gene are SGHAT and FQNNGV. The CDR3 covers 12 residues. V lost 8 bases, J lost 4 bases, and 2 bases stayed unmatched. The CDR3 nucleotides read TGTGCCAGCGAGACAGGGTACAATGAGCAGTTCTTC. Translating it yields CASETGYNEQFF.